This T cell receptor beta chain stems from a study of shared clonotypes between healthy human individuals. Notes on this clone: The antigen is not known.

Study-level results: In a handful of donors, approximately 5% of naive CD4 clonotypes appeared in common.

Naive CD8 cells lacked CD45RO, underwent positive selection for CCR7 and left out terminally differentiated effector memory CD45RA+ cells. Germline lookup yields CDR1 SEHNR and CDR2 FQNEAQ (reference sequence). Trimming removed 0 bases from V and 6 bases from J, with 2 bases in between. This CDR3 has 12 amino acids. Assay execution took place at the deep level. The repertoire was sequenced with immunoSEQ multiplex PCR; TCRdb's copy has only in-frame clones and lacks some. The table has fewer than 850,000 clones, roughly 96% seen once; the top ten hold roughly 0.23%. The V gene is TRBV7-9, the J gene TRBJ2-2; D ambiguous. What was sequenced was naive CD8+ T cells sorted from blood. The clonotype originates from a man between 25 and 39 years old in good health. DNA of the CDR3: TGTGCCAGCAGCTTAGCCCCCGGGGAGCTGTTTTTT. It codes for CASSLAPGELFF.